Here is one T cell receptor (beta chain) with its context. What this receptor recognizes is not known. Within one base of it there is no much larger clone, and no base qualities were kept. These data belong to a study of PD-L1 blockade in urothelial cancer listed by TCRdb under 2017. A note on the overall study: All patients started therapy in about 2014 and received atezolizumab 1,200 mg intravenously every 3 weeks. About 85% of the roughly 29 patients were identified as males with urothelial cancer of bladder origin, and a prior smoking history was reported by 18 of 29 patients. An ECOG performance status of 0 or 1 was recorded for the patients, and 0 to 3 prior chemotherapy regimens had been received by the patients. Blood samples were analyzed 3 weeks after the start of treatment (second dose) and 6 weeks after the start of treatment. A median of about 150,000 T cells and 80,000 to 100,000 unique TCRs was obtained from blood samples, and a median clonality of approximately 0.086 was observed. The study, an exploratory multi-omic analysis, examined somatic, immune and clinical correlates of response to PD-L1 blockade with atezolizumab in urothelial cancer. Pretreatment tumor samples and matched peripheral blood, collected serially before and after atezolizumab treatment, underwent TCR sequencing. Durable clinical benefit meant progression-free survival longer than 6 months, and TCR features were also tested against progression-free and overall survival. In the same patients, whole exome sequencing and RNA sequencing of pretreatment tumors were performed in addition to TCR sequencing. Durable clinical benefit was achieved by nine patients and was not achieved by 20 patients. Approximately 29 patients had pretreatment blood TCR-seq, roughly 24 had at least one posttreatment blood collection, and roughly 24 had tumor TCR-seq.

What the authors observed across the whole study: Among patients with durable benefit, tumor-associated TCR clones showed greater expansion in peripheral blood 3 weeks after treatment started (n = 22, p = 0.022). Because the sample size was small (n ≈ 29) and many exploratory analyses were performed, the results are intended to be hypothesis-generating. Improved progression-free and overall survival was found to be associated with pretreatment peripheral blood TCR clonality below the median.

The CDR3 sequence holds 15 residues, the cysteine and phenylalanine included. Here the CDR3 DNA is all that survives: 45 bases in frame from base 1. V is shortened by 3 bases, J by 7 bases, and the region joining them spans 17 bases. The germline V gene encodes CDR1 SGHKS and CDR2 YYEKEE (reference sequence). A total of some 30 patients with locally advanced or metastatic urothelial carcinoma, treated at Memorial Sloan Kettering on a trial protocol, made up the cohort. Peripheral blood mononuclear cells were collected pretreatment and during treatment, at between 1 and 8 total time points per patient. The Qiagen DNeasy Blood extraction kit was used to purify genomic DNA from total PBMCs and tumor samples. Collected pretreatment and during treatment, PBMCs were isolated and stored as previously described. Synthetic TCR analog templates were spiked into each PCR so that absolute template abundance could be estimated from read counts. The immunoSEQ assay was used to amplify TCRbeta CDR3 regions from genomic DNA with bias-controlled V and J gene primers. Sequencing of rearranged TCRbeta segments was performed at approximately 20X coverage. In the source study's methods: Clustering was used to correct sequencing errors, and CDR3s were annotated against IMGT to assign V, D and J genes. Downstream analyses used only productive TCRbeta rearrangements and left out out-of-frame or stop-codon sequences. Clonality was computed as one minus Shannon entropy normalized by the log of the number of unique productive sequences. Clones differing between time points or between blood and tumor were identified by Fisher's exact test with Benjamini-Hochberg correction at adjusted p below 0.01. Not all clones reach the TCRdb copy of this immuneACCESS table, which keeps in-frame sequences only. Checked studies attribute under half of the gap to unresolved V genes and leave the rest unexplained. The V and J calls and clone size are taken from that table; D and trimming were inferred from the DNA. The sample data list about 44,000 clones, and almost 85% of these were observed just once. Less than 3.5% of the sample is taken by the ten largest.

The sequence derives from a man between 65 and 85 years old with urothelial cancer. Sequencing used PBMCs, obtained around atezolizumab (anti-PD-L1) treatment. This sequence uses TRBV5-5 and TRBJ2-4, and TRBD2 may be the D gene, going by 7 matching bases. Here is the DNA: TGTGCCAGCAGCTCGAGGGGGGGCCGAGATAACATTCAGTACTTC. Its amino acids are CASSSRGGRDNIQYF.